This T cell receptor (beta chain) was documented in a study of human T cells and chemical hapten exposure. Turning to the study itself: All through the approximately 22-week study, the scalp of each patient received diphenylcyclopropenone doses weekly.

In the study's own analysis: Per sample, the median was around 100,000 TCRs, with values from approximately 25,000 to 650,000. TCRdb re-analysed the RACE reads in MiXCR, keeping a single row per CDR3 protein. The V and J calls reflect TCRdb's pipeline rather than the authors' work. The sample has tens of thousands of distinct CDR3 sequences, around 9.6% seen once; the top ten hold 3.6%. The time point was: pre-sensitization, week 0. This sample's treatment: therapeutic diphenylcyclopropenone sensitization with weekly scalp DPC. V shed 2 bases and J shed 7 bases, with 11 bases lying between them. The CDR3 totals 13 residues. CDR1 and CDR2 from the germline V gene are SNHLY and FYNNEI. Findings and caveats of the study: Donors had alopecia, so their immune response may differ from healthy people's. DPC sensitization produced no change in TCRs with frequency above 1 in 1000.

To note about this clonotype: Antigen: not known.

The sample in question was whole blood, obtained in connection with sensitization to the hapten diphenylcyclopropenone (DPC). The gene calls are TRBV2 and TRBJ1-2; no clear D. This clonotype was sampled from a woman between 35 and 50 years old with alopecia areata. Some clones in this sample may be carry-over from other donors' samples. The CDR3 loop reads CASSELEASGYTF. In nucleotides, the CDR3 is TGTGCCAGCAGTGAACTAGAAGCTTCTGGCTACACCTTC.